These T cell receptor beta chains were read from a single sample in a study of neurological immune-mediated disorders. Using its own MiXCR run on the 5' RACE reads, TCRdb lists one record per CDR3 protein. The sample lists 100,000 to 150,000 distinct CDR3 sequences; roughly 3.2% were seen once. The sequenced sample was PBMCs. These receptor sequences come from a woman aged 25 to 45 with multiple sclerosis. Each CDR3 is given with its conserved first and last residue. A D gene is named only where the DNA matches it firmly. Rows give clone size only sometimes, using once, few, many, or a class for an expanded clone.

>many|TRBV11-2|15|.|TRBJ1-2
TGTGCCAGCAGCTCTATCAGGGGAATAAGCTATGGCTACACCTTC
CASSSIRGISYGYTF
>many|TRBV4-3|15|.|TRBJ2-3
TGCGCCAGCAGCCAAGACCGGTTTGGCACAGATACGCAGTATTTT
CASSQDRFGTDTQYF
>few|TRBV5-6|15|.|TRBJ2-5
TGTGCCAGCAGCCAAATAGCGGACTCACGCCGGACCCAGTACTTC
CASSQIADSRRTQYF
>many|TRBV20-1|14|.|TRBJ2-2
TGCAGTGCTCCCGGACAGCTAAACACCGGGGAGCTGTTTTTT
CSAPGQLNTGELFF
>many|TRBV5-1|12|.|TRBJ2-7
TGCGCCAGCAGCCTAACTAGCTACGAGCAGTACTTC
CASSLTSYEQYF
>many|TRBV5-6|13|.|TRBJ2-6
TGTGCCAGCGCTAAAGGGGGGGCCAACGTCCTGACTTTC
CASAKGGANVLTF
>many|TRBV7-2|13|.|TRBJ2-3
TGTGCCAGCAGCCGGGCGGGGCCAGATACGCAGTATTTT
CASSRAGPDTQYF
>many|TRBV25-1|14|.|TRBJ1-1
TGTGCCAGCAGTGCTCACGGACGGAACACTGAAGCTTTCTTT
CASSAHGRNTEAFF
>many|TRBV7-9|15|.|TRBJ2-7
TGTGCCAGCATGCCTTTCGGTGAACTCGTCCTCGAGCAGTACTTC
CASMPFGELVLEQYF
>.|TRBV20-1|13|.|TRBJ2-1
TGCAGAGCGGAACCCGGGACTTCCAATGAGCAGTTCTTC
CRAEPGTSNEQFF
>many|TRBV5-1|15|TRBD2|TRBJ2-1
TGCGCCAGCAGCTTGACTAGCGGGGAGGGTAATGAGCAGTTCTTC
CASSLTSGEGNEQFF
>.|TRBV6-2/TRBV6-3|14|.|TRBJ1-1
TGTGCCAGCAGTTACTCCGGGCGCGGCACTGAAGCTTTCTTT
CASSYSGRGTEAFF
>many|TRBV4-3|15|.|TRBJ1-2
TGCGCCAGCAGCCAAGAAGTGGGGCACGCGAGCGGCTACACCTTC
CASSQEVGHASGYTF
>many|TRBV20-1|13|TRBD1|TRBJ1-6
TGCAGTGCAGCGGACAGGGCGAATTCACCCCTCCACTTT
CSAADRANSPLHF
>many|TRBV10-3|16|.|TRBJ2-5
TGTGCCATCAGTGAGGAGGGCGGGCGCGTTCAAGAGACCCAGTACTTC
CAISEEGGRVQETQYF
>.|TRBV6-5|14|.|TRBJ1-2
TGTGCCAGCAGTTACTCCTCAGGGTACCCTCCATACACCTTC
CASSYSSGYPPYTF
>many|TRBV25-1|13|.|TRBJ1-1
TGTGCCAGCAGTGAGATGGGGCGGATTGAAGCTTTCTTT
CASSEMGRIEAFF